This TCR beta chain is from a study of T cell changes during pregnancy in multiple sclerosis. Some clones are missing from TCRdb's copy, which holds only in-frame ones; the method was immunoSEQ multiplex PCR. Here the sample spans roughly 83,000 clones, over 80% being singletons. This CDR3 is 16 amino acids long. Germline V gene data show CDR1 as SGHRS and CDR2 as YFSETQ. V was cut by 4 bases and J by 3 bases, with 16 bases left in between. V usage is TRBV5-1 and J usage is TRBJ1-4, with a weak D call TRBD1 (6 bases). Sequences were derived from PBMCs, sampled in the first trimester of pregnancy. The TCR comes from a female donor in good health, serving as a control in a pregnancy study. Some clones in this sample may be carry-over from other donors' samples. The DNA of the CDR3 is TGCGCCAGCAGCCGGGACATCCCGAGGCCTAATGAAAAACTGTTTTTT. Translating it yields CASSRDIPRPNEKLFF.